These T cell receptor beta chains were read from a single sample in a study of T cell responses to AZD1222 COVID-19 vaccine. The protocol was immunoSEQ multiplex PCR, while the TCRdb copy is restricted to in-frame clones and leaves out a portion. Altogether 180,000 or so clones are present, around 90% being singletons, with the ten largest covering approximately 1.9%. The sample here was peripheral blood, taken 28 days after the second AZD1222 dose. The receptors originated from an adult who received the AZD1222 COVID-19 vaccine. CDR3s include the opening cysteine and the closing phenylalanine or tryptophan. The order of the fields is CDR3 length, V gene, J gene, D gene, clone size, CDR3 DNA, CDR3 protein. A D gene is named only where the DNA matches it firmly. Some rows have no size entry. The others give once, few or many, or a class for an expanded clone.

12	TRBV9	TRBJ1-2	NA	NA	TGTGCCAGCAGCGTAGGGGGCTATGGCTACACCTTC	CASSVGGYGYTF
13	TRBV12-3/TRBV12-4	TRBJ2-7	NA	NA	TGTGCCAGCAGAAGGCTAGCCTCCTACGAGCAGTACTTC	CASRRLASYEQYF
14	TRBV7-2	TRBJ2-1	TRBD1	NA	TGTGCCAGCAGCGTGGGAGCCAGGGGGTATGAGCAGTTCTTC	CASSVGARGYEQFF
14	TRBV5-5	TRBJ2-5	NA	few	TGTGCCAGCAGCTTGGGATCGGCGGCGGAGACCCAGTACTTC	CASSLGSAAETQYF
14	TRBV11-2	TRBJ2-2	NA	NA	TGTGCCAGCAGCTCCCCCCCGGCCACCGGGGAGCTGTTTTTT	CASSSPPATGELFF
17	TRBV2	TRBJ2-3	NA	NA	TGTGCCAGCAGTGAAGCGCGCGCAAGACGGCCCCCAGATACGCAGTATTTT	CASSEARARRPPDTQYF
17	TRBV27	TRBJ2-2	TRBD2	once	TGTGCCAGCAGTTCAAACCCCGCGACTAGCGTTATCGGGGAGCTGTTTTTT	CASSSNPATSVIGELFF
17	TRBV4-2	TRBJ2-2	TRBD2	NA	TGTGCCAGCAGCCAAGATATATCAGCGGGGGGTGACGGGGAGCTGTTTTTT	CASSQDISAGGDGELFF
17	TRBV16	TRBJ1-2	NA	NA	TGTGCCAGCAGCCAATCCCGAGGAGGCGGGCAACTCTCGGGCTACACCTTC	CASSQSRGGGQLSGYTF
17	TRBV24-1	TRBJ2-5	TRBD2	NA	TGTGCCACCAGTGGCTCCGGGACTAGCGGGAGAGCGGAGACCCAGTACTTC	CATSGSGTSGRAETQYF
14	TRBV7-9	TRBJ2-3	TRBD1	NA	TGTGCCAGCAGCTTGACAGGGATGGCAGATACGCAGTATTTT	CASSLTGMADTQYF
12	TRBV27	TRBJ2-7	NA	NA	TGTGCCAGCAGTTTAGGAGGCTACGAGCAGTACTTC	CASSLGGYEQYF
13	TRBV19	TRBJ2-5	TRBD1	once	TGTGCCAGTTCGGACAGGGTCCAAGAGACCCAGTACTTC	CASSDRVQETQYF
15	TRBV2	TRBJ2-4	NA	once	TGTGCCAGCAGCCCCTTGGGGCTAGCCAAAAACATTCAGTACTTC	CASSPLGLAKNIQYF
14	TRBV6-1	TRBJ1-1	NA	NA	TGTGCCAGCAGTGAAGGGGGGGCGCTTGGTAAAGCTTTCTTT	CASSEGGALGKAFF
12	TRBV6-2/TRBV6-3	TRBJ1-5	NA	once	TGTGCCAGCAGTTCTCAGGATCAGCCCCAGCATTTT	CASSSQDQPQHF
13	TRBV30	TRBJ2-4	NA	NA	TGTGCCTGGAGCCCAGGGGCCCTCCAAAATCAGTACTTC	CAWSPGALQNQYF
13	TRBV18	TRBJ1-2	NA	once	TGTGCCAGCTCACCACTCCCTGGAGATGGCTACACCTTC	CASSPLPGDGYTF
13	TRBV5-1	TRBJ2-1	NA	NA	TGCGCCAGCAGCTTGACAGCGAGTAATGAGCAGTTCTTC	CASSLTASNEQFF
14	TRBV5-1	TRBJ1-2	NA	once	TGCGCCAGCAGCGCGGAGGACAACTTGGATGGCTACACCTTC	CASSAEDNLDGYTF
11	TRBV20-1	TRBJ2-5	NA	NA	TGCAGTGCTAGAGTAGGCGAGACCCAGTACTTC	CSARVGETQYF
14	TRBV11-3	TRBJ2-1	TRBD1	NA	TGTGCCAGCAGTAATAGGGACAGGGGTAATGAGCAGTTCTTC	CASSNRDRGNEQFF
15	TRBV18	TRBJ2-7	NA	once	TGTGCCAGCTCACCACCGTCACAGGGTATCAACGAGCAGTACTTC	CASSPPSQGINEQYF
12	TRBV11-2	TRBJ1-1	NA	NA	TGTGCCAGCAGCCCAGAAGTAGGTGAAGCTTTCTTT	CASSPEVGEAFF
12	TRBV2	TRBJ2-3	NA	NA	TGTGCCACCCTAGCGTTGGGAGATACGCAGTATTTT	CATLALGDTQYF
14	TRBV18	TRBJ2-5	NA	NA	TGTGCCAGCTCACCCAGAGGGGTTTGGGAGACCCAGTACTTC	CASSPRGVWETQYF
15	TRBV6-5	TRBJ2-3	NA	NA	TGTGCCAGCAGTTCCGGATCGGGGCCCACAGATACGCAGTATTTT	CASSSGSGPTDTQYF
15	TRBV7-8	TRBJ1-6	TRBD1	NA	TGTGCCAGCAGCATTACCTGGGCAGGGGGTTCACCCCTCCACTTT	CASSITWAGGSPLHF